This T cell receptor (beta chain) originates from a study of CD8+CD57+ T cells in acquired aplastic anemia. About the research overall: DNA from sorted CD4+ and CD8+ cells averaged 3.2 ug. Healthy donor CD4+ cell samples had a mean of around 10 million reads. General observations from the study: Significance was not reached for CD8+ Simpson's diversity between patients and controls. Sharing between patients and controls was observed for roughly 30 CD8+ CDR3 sequences.

Researchers used genomic DNA as the template to profile TCR beta VDJ and CDR3. Each CDR3 protein is one row after TCRdb ran MiXCR on the reads. The profile shows fewer than 250,000 distinct CDR3 sequences, 50% to 55% of them singletons. Germline V gene lookup returns CDR1 MDHEN and CDR2 SYDVKM. CDR3 length: 14 amino acids. With respect to this clonotype: Its specificity is not known. One end of the junction varies from germline; a read error may be responsible.

The V gene is TRBV28, the J gene TRBJ2-5; possible D gene TRBD2, 7 bases. The clonotype was recovered from a human donor in good health, serving as a control. Sequencing was done on a sample of sorted CD4+, CD8+, or CD8+CD57+ T cells (not recorded which) from PBMCs. CDR3 DNA sequence: TGTGCCAGCAGTTTAAGGGGGGGGACGGAGACCCAGTGCTTC. This gives the protein CASSLRGGTETQCF.